Below, 19 T cell receptor beta chains from the same sample are listed, as sequenced in a study of preoperative IRX-2 immunotherapy in early breast cancer. Treatment meaning: preoperative locoregional IRX-2 cytokine immunotherapy. Here immunoSEQ multiplex PCR was the method, and the copy in TCRdb shows in-frame clones only, minus some. Seen here are around 29,000 clones, almost 90% observed once, and the top ten hold roughly 10%. Collection of the sample occurred from a patient treated with IRX-2 immunotherapy. The receptors stem from a human donor with breast cancer.

The chain recombines TRBV4-1 with TRBJ2-5; D may be TRBD1 (5 bases). V was pared by 4 bases and J by 5 bases, with 11 bases between. CDR1 is MGHRA, CDR2 YSYEKL, per germline. The CDR3 totals 13 residues. In DNA, the CDR3 is TGCGCCAGCAGCCCCCCAGGGTCGGAGACCCAGTACTTC. Its protein is CASSPPGSETQYF.

The chain joins TRBV6-5 to TRBJ1-3, with a possible D match to TRBD1 (5 bases). This CDR3 region has 14 residues. Between the trimmed V and J ends, which lost 6 bases and 2 bases, there was a span of 11 bases. Germline V gene lookup returns CDR1 MNHEY and CDR2 SVGAGI. The CDR3 bases are TGTGCCAGCAGAGCAGGGTCTGCTGGAAACACCATATATTTT. Translated: CASRAGSAGNTIYF.

This chain links TRBV14 with TRBJ2-7, with D possibly being TRBD1 (5 bases). V was cut by 3 bases and J by 5 bases, with 11 bases left in between. Looked up from germline, CDR1 is SGHDN and CDR2 is FVKESK. The CDR3 is made up of 13 amino acids. In DNA form, the CDR3 reads TGTGCCAGCAGCCAGAATAGGGGTGACGAGCAGTACTTC. This sequence encodes CASSQNRGDEQYF.

This chain connects TRBV5-1 to TRBJ2-2; 14 positions match TRBD2. V gave up 5 bases and J gave up 6 bases; unmatched junction bases: 6. Germline CDR1 reads SGHRS; CDR2 reads YFSETQ. The CDR3 is 16 residues long. The CDR3: CASRLPGLAGAGELFF. The CDR3 DNA reads TGCGCCAGCAGACTCCCGGGACTAGCGGGAGCCGGGGAGCTGTTTTTT.

The chain is built from TRBV14 and TRBJ2-5, with D perhaps matching TRBD1 (6 bases). This CDR3 region has 16 residues. In germline, CDR1 is SGHDN, CDR2 FVKESK. Deletions cut 6 bases from V and 5 bases from J, with 22 bases between. CDR3 sequence (DNA): TGTGCCAGCAGTCCTATAGACAGGTTTAGCAGCGAGACCCAGTACTTC. Translated, it gives CASSPIDRFSSETQYF.

The chain has TRBV7-2 and TRBJ1-5, with a tentative D call TRBD1 (6 bases). The CDR3 length is 14 residues. Trimming took off 1 base at V and 6 bases at J, with 10 bases between the two ends. CDR1 SGHTA and CDR2 FQGNSA come from the germline V gene. The CDR3 DNA sequence: TGTGCCAGCAGCTTAGGTCGGGGGGCTCAGCCCCAGCATTTT. It yields the protein CASSLGRGAQPQHF.

The chain joins TRBV28 to TRBJ1-3; D not resolved. V was clipped by 1 base and J by 5 bases, with 3 bases between them. This CDR3 spans 12 amino acids. In germline, CDR1 is MDHEN, CDR2 SYDVKM. CDR3 loop: CASSLSRNTIYF. For the CDR3, the DNA is TGTGCCAGCAGTTTATCCCGAAACACCATATATTTT.

The gene calls are TRBV6-6 and TRBJ1-1; a weak D match, TRBD1 (6 bases). CDR1 and CDR2 (germline): MNHNY, SVGAGI (reference sequence). Trimming cost V 5 bases and J 4 bases, with 17 bases left between them. This CDR3 is 15 amino acids long. The CDR3 protein is CASSRGAGRGTEAFF. The CDR3 DNA is TGTGCCAGCAGTAGGGGGGCAGGGCGTGGCACTGAAGCTTTCTTT.

The genes are TRBV6-5 and TRBJ1-5; D remains unclear. The ends were cut back, 6 bases at V and 4 bases at J, with 16 bases in the middle. Per the germline V gene, CDR1 is MNHEY and CDR2 is SVGAGI. This CDR3 is 15 amino acids long. The CDR3 is CASSPVTSANQPQHF. In DNA form, the CDR3 reads TGTGCCAGCAGCCCCGTTACTTCCGCAAATCAGCCCCAGCATTTT.

CDR3 sequence (DNA): TGTGCCAGCAGCCAAGGAAGAGGGGTAAACTACGAGCAGTACTTC. Protein product: CASSQGRGVNYEQYF. V usage is TRBV4-2 and J usage is TRBJ2-7; D possibly matches TRBD1 or TRBD2 (5 bases each). This CDR3 is built from 15 residues. The germline V gene encodes CDR1 LGHNA and CDR2 YNFKEQ. The V end lost 1 base, the J end lost 3 bases, and 13 bases lay between the germline ends.

The rearrangement links TRBV4-3 to TRBJ1-4; D gene unclear. Germline values: CDR1 LGHNA, CDR2 YSLEER. The CDR3 runs to 13 residues. Trimming stripped 1 base from V and 8 bases from J, with 8 bases between. The CDR3 nucleotides are TGCGCCAGCAGCCAAGTTTCGGACGAAAAACTGTTTTTT. This codes for CASSQVSDEKLFF.

The chain employs TRBV7-2 and TRBJ2-2, with D possibly TRBD2 on 7 matching bases. Trimming took off 5 bases at V and 2 bases at J, with 18 bases between the two ends. The CDR3 is made up of 17 amino acids. Germline loops: CDR1 SGHTA, CDR2 FQGNSA. The CDR3 here is CASSGPTRGGNTGELFF. CDR3 nucleotides: TGTGCCAGCAGCGGGCCCACGAGGGGGGGTAACACCGGGGAGCTGTTTTTT.

In this sample, this clone turned up once. This chain uses TRBV2 with TRBJ1-1; D is perhaps TRBD1 (5 bases). This CDR3 spans 10 amino acids. In germline, CDR1 is SNHLY, CDR2 FYNNEI. Trimming shortened V by 6 bases and J by 8 bases, and 7 bases separated the two germline ends. CDR3 DNA sequence: TGTGCCAGCAGGGGGCCCGAAGCTTTCTTT. Translating it yields CASRGPEAFF. Together with reference TRBV2 and TRBJ1-1, the CDR3 gives the full variable domain: EPEVTQTPSHQVTQMGQEVILRCVPISNHLYFYWYRQILGQKVEFLVSFYNNEISEKSEIFDDQFSVERPDGSNFTLKIRSTKLEDSAMYFCASRGPEAFFGQGTRLTVV.

This chain links TRBV15 with TRBJ2-3, with 11 bases that match TRBD2. CDR1 and CDR2 from the germline V gene are LNHNV and YYDKDF (reference sequence). Trimming at V came to 0 bases and at J to 5 bases, leaving 13 bases not matched to a gene. This CDR3 comprises 19 residues. CDR3 nucleotide sequence: TGTGCCACCAGCAGAGACCAGTTGTTAGCGGGAGGGCCTGGAGATACGCAGTATTTT. It yields the protein CATSRDQLLAGGPGDTQYF.

The J gene is TRBJ2-1, the V gene TRBV27; TRBD2 agrees at 10 bases. Germline lookup yields CDR1 MNHEY and CDR2 SMNVEV (reference sequence). V shed 6 bases, J shed 5 bases, and the junction held 4 bases outside the gene matches. The CDR3 is 14 amino acids. The CDR3 nucleotides read TGTGCCAGCAGCCCTAGCGGGAGCGACAATGAGCAGTTCTTC. Protein: CASSPSGSDNEQFF.

The CDR3 bases are TGTGCCAGCAGCCGCGGCCTGAACACTGAAGCTTTCTTT. This translates into CASSRGLNTEAFF. The chain has TRBV11-1 and TRBJ1-1; unclear D gene. Germline CDR1 SGHAT, CDR2 FQDESV (reference sequence). There are 13 residues in the CDR3. V was trimmed by 5 bases and J by 0 bases, leaving 7 bases between them.

The V gene is TRBV5-6, the J gene TRBJ2-2; 8 bases are shared with TRBD2. Trimming removed 4 bases from V and 5 bases from J; junction bases left unmatched: 10. The CDR3 is made up of 16 amino acids. Germline CDR1 is SGHDT and CDR2 is YYEEEE. Here the CDR3 reads CASSLRAGVLTGELFF. The CDR3 nucleotides read TGTGCCAGCAGCCTAAGAGCGGGAGTTTTAACCGGGGAGCTGTTTTTT. The full variable domain, its missing parts supplied by reference TRBV5-6 and TRBJ2-2, is DAGVTQSPTHLIKTRGQQVTLRCSPKSGHDTVSWYQQALGQGPQFIFQYYEEEERQRGNFPDRFSGHQFPNYSSELNVNALLLGDSALYLCASSLRAGVLTGELFFGEGSRLTVL.

This chain connects TRBV2 to TRBJ1-5, with D possibly TRBD1 on 5 matching bases. CDR1 and CDR2 from the germline V gene are SNHLY and FYNNEI. V lost 2 bases to trimming and J lost 4 bases, with 12 bases between them. The CDR3 is 15 amino acids. The CDR3 is CASSESGVPNQPQHF. In DNA form, the CDR3 reads TGTGCCAGCAGTGAATCGGGGGTTCCTAATCAGCCCCAGCATTTT.

V and J are TRBV4-1 and TRBJ2-7; D call uncertain. V lost 1 base, J lost 3 bases, and 16 bases lay in between. The CDR3 runs to 16 residues. Germline lookup yields CDR1 MGHRA and CDR2 YSYEKL. CDR3 in amino acids: CASSQVDSLPNYEQYF. In nucleotides, the CDR3 is TGCGCCAGCAGCCAAGTCGACTCCCTTCCCAACTACGAGCAGTACTTC.